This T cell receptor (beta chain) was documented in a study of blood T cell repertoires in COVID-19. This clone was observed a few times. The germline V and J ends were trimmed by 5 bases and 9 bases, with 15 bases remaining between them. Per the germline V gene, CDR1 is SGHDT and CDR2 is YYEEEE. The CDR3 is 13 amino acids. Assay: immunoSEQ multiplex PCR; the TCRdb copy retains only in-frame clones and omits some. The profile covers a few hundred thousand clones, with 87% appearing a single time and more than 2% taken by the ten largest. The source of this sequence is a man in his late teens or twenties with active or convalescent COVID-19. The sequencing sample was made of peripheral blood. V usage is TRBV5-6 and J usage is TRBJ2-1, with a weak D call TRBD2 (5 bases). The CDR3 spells CASRQLDGVEQFF. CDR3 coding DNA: TGTGCCAGCAGGCAATTGGACGGGGTTGAGCAGTTCTTC.